The clone carrying this T cell receptor beta chain was detected ten times or more. The sample belongs to a study of T-cell reconstitution after alpha-beta-depleted transplantation in children. V was pared by 0 bases and J by 4 bases, with 8 bases between. The CDR3 loop spans 13 amino acids. The germline gives CDR1 DFQATT, CDR2 SNEGSKA (reference sequence). TCRbeta library construction was performed incorporating unique molecular identifiers. TCRdb fed the PCR reads into MiXCR, producing one record per CDR3 protein. Among hundreds of thousands of distinct CDR3 sequences, around 12% were seen once, and the ten largest hold 0.79%.

This sample comprised PBMCs, obtained before TCRalphabeta/CD19-depleted stem cell transplant. The chain combines TRBV20-1 with TRBJ2-3; D not resolved. The TCR sequence derives from a girl aged 2 to 9 with congenital amegakaryocytic thrombocytopenia, due to receive a stem cell transplant. The chain's CDR3 is CSARDVTPDTQYF. CDR3 DNA: TGCAGTGCTAGAGATGTAACCCCAGATACGCAGTATTTT.